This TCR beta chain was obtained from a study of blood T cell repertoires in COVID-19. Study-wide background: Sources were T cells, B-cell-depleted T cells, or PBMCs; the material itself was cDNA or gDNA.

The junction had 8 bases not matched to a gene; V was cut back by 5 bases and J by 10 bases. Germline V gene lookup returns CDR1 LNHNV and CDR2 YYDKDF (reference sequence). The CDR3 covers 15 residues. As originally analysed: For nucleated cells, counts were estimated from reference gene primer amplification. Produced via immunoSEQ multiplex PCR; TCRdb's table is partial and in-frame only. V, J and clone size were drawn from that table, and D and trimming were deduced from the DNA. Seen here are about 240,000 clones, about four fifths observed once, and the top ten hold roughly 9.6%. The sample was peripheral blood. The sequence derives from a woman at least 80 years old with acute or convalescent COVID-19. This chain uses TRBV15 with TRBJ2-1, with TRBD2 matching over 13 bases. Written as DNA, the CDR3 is TGTGCCACCAGCGCCCCGCGACTAGCGGGGGGCGAGCAGTTCTTC. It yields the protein CATSAPRLAGGEQFF.